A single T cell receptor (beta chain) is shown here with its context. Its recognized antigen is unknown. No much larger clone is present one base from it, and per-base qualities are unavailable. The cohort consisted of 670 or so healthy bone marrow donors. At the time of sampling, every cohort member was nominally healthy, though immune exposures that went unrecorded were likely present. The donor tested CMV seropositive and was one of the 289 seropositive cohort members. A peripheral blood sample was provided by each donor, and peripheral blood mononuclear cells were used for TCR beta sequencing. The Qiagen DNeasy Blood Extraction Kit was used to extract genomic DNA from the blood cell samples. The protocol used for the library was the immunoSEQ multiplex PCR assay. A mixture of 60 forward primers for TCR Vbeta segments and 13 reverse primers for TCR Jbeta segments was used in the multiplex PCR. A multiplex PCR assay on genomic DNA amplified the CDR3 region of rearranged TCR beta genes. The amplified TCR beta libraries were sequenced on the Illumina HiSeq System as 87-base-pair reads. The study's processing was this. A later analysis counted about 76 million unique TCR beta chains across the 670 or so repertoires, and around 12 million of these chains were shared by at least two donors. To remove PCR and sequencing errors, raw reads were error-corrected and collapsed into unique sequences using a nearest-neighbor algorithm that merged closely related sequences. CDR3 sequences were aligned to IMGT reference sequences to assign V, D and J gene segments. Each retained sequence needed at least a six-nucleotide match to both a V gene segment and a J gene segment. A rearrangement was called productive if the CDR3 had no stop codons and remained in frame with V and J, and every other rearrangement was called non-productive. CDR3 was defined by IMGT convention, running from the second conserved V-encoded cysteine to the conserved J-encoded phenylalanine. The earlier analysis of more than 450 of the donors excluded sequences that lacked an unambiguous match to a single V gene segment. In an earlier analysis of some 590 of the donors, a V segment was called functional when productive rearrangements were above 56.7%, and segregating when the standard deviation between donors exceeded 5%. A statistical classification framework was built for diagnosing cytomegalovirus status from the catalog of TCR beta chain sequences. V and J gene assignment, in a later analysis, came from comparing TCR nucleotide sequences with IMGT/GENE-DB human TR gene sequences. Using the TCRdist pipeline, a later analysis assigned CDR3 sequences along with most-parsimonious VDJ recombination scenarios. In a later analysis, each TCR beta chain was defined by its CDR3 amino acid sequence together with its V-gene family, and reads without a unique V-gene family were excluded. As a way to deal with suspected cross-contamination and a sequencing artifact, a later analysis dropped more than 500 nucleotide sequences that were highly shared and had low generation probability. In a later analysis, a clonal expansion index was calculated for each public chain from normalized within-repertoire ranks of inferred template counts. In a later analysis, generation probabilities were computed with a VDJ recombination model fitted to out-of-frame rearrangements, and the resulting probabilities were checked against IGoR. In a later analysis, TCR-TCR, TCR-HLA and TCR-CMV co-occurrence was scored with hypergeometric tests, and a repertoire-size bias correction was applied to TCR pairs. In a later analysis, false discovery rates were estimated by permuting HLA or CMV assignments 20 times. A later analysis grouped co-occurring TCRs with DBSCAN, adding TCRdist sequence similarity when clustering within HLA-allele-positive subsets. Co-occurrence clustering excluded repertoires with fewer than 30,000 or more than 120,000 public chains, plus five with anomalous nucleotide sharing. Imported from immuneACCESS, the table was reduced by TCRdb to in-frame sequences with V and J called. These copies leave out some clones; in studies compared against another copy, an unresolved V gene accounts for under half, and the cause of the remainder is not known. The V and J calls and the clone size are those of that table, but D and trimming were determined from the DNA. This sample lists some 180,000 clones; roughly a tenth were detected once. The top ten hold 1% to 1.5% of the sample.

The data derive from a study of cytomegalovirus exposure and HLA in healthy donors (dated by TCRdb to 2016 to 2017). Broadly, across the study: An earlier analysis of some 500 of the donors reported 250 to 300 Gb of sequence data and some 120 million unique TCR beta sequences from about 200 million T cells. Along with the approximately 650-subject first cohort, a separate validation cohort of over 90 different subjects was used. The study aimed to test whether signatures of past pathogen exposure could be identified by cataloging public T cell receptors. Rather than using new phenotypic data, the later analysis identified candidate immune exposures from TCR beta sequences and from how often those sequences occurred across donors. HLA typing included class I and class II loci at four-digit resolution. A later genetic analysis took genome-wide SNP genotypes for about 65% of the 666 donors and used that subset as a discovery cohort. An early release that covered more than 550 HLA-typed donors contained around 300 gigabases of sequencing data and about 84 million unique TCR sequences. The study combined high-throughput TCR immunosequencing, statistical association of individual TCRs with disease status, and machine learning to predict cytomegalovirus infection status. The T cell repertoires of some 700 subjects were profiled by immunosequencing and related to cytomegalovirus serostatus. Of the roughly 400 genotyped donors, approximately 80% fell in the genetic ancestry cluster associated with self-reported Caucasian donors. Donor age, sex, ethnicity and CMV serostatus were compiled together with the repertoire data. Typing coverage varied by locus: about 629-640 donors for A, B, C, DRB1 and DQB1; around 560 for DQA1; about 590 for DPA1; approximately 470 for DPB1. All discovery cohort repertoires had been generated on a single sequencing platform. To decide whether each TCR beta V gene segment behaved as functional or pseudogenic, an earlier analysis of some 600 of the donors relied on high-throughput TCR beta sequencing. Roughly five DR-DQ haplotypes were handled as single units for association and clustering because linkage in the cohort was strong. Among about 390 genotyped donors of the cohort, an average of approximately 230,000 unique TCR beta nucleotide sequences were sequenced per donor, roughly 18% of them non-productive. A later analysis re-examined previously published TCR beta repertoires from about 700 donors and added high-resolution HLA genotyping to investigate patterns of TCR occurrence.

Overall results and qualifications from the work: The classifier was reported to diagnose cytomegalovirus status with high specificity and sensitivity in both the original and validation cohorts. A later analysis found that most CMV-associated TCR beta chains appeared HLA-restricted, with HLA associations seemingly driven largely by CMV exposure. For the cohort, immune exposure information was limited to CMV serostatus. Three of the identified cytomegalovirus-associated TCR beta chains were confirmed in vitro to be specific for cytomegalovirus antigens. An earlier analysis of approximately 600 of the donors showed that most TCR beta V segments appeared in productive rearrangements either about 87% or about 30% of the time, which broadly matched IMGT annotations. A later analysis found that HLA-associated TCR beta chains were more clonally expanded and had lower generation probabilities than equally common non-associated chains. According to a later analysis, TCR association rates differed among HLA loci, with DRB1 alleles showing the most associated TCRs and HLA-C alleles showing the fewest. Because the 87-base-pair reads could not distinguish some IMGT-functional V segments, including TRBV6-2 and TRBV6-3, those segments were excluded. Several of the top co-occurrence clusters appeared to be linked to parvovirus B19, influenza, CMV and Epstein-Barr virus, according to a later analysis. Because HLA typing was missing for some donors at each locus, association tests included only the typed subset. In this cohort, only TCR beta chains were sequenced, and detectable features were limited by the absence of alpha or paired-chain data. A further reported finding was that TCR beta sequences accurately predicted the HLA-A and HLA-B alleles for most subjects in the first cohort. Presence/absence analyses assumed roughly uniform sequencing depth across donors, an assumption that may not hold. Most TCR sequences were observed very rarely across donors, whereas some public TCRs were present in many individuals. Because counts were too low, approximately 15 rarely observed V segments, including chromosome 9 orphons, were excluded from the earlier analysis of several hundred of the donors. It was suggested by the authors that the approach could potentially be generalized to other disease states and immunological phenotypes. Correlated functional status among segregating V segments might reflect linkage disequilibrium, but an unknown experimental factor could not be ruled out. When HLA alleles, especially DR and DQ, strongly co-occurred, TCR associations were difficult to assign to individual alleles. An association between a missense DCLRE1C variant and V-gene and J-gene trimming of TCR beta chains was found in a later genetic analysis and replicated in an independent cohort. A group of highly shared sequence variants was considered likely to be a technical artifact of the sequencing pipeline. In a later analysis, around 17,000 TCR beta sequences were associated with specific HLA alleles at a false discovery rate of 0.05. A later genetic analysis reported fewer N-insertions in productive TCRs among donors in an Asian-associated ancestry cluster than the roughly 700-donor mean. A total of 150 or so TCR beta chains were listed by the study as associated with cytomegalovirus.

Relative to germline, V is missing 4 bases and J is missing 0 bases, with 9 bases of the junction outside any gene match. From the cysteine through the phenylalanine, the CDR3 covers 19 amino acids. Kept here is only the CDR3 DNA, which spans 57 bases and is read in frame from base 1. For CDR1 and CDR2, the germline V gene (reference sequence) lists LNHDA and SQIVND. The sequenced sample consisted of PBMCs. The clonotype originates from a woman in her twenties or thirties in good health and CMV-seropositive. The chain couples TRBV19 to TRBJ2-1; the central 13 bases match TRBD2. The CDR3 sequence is CASSTETSGRWSSYNEQFF. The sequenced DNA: TGTGCCAGTAGTACCGAGACTAGCGGGAGGTGGAGCTCCTACAATGAGCAGTTCTTC.